These T cell receptor beta chains were read from a single sample in a study of OX40 agonist ivuxolimab in advanced cancers. This table comes from immunoSEQ multiplex PCR, and its TCRdb copy is limited to in-frame clones, with some not included. The top ten hold 1.1% to 1.5% of the sample, which has more than 80,000 clones, roughly 89% seen once. The sequencing used CD4+ or CD8+ T cells sorted from blood, collected in a trial of the OX40 agonist ivuxolimab. The receptors derive from an adult with an advanced solid tumor such as melanoma, head and neck, liver or kidney cancer. Both conserved end residues are part of each CDR3. A D gene is named only where the DNA matches it firmly. Expanded clones get a size class; other rows say once, few or many, or leave the size out.

CDR3 length: 14
J gene: TRBJ2-7
clone size: -
D gene: -
V gene: TRBV11-2
CDR3 protein: CASSSTTEAYEQYF
CDR3 DNA: TGTGCCAGCAGCTCCACGACAGAAGCCTACGAGCAGTACTTC

CDR3 length: 15
J gene: TRBJ2-7
clone size: -
D gene: TRBD2
V gene: TRBV4-2
CDR3 protein: CASSQSTGGSYEQYF
CDR3 DNA: TGTGCCAGCAGCCAGTCGACGGGGGGCTCCTACGAGCAGTACTTC

CDR3 length: 13
J gene: TRBJ2-5
clone size: -
D gene: TRBD2
V gene: TRBV6-1
CDR3 protein: CASTWGGTETQYF
CDR3 DNA: TGTGCCTCTACGTGGGGAGGGACAGAGACCCAGTACTTC

CDR3 length: 14
J gene: TRBJ1-5
clone size: -
D gene: TRBD1
V gene: TRBV19
CDR3 protein: CASKGAWLGEPQHF
CDR3 DNA: TGTGCCAGTAAGGGGGCATGGCTGGGGGAGCCCCAGCATTTT

CDR3 length: 15
J gene: TRBJ2-1
clone size: once
D gene: -
V gene: TRBV5-6
CDR3 protein: CASSPGWVNRNEQFF
CDR3 DNA: TGTGCCAGCAGCCCAGGGTGGGTGAACCGCAATGAGCAGTTCTTC

CDR3 length: 13
J gene: TRBJ2-1
clone size: -
D gene: -
V gene: TRBV2
CDR3 protein: CASSDWTYNEQFF
CDR3 DNA: TGTGCCAGCAGTGATTGGACCTACAATGAGCAGTTCTTC

CDR3 length: 21
J gene: TRBJ2-1
clone size: -
D gene: TRBD1
V gene: TRBV5-1
CDR3 protein: CASSSGTGSELGLYYYNEQFF
CDR3 DNA: TGCGCCAGCAGCTCCGGGACAGGGAGTGAACTAGGTCTCTACTACTACAATGAGCAGTTCTTC

CDR3 length: 13
J gene: TRBJ1-5
clone size: -
D gene: -
V gene: TRBV18
CDR3 protein: CASSQVQNGPQHF
CDR3 DNA: TGTGCCAGCTCCCAGGTACAAAATGGGCCCCAGCATTTT

CDR3 length: 17
J gene: TRBJ1-6
clone size: few
D gene: TRBD1
V gene: TRBV5-6
CDR3 protein: CASSLAFRRGLGSPLHF
CDR3 DNA: TGTGCCAGCAGCTTGGCCTTCCGCAGGGGGCTAGGATCACCCCTCCACTTT

CDR3 length: 15
J gene: TRBJ2-5
clone size: -
D gene: TRBD2
V gene: TRBV28
CDR3 protein: CASSLPGLAGETQYF
CDR3 DNA: TGTGCCAGCAGTTTACCTGGACTAGCGGGCGAGACCCAGTACTTC

CDR3 length: 18
J gene: TRBJ2-3
clone size: -
D gene: TRBD2
V gene: TRBV27
CDR3 protein: CASSLPSGRVGSTDTQYF
CDR3 DNA: TGTGCCAGCAGTTTACCTAGCGGGAGGGTCGGTAGCACAGATACGCAGTATTTT

CDR3 length: 14
J gene: TRBJ2-3
clone size: -
D gene: -
V gene: TRBV7-2
CDR3 protein: CASSLDRGTDTQYF
CDR3 DNA: TGTGCCAGCAGCTTAGACAGGGGCACAGATACGCAGTATTTT

CDR3 length: 13
J gene: TRBJ2-7
clone size: -
D gene: -
V gene: TRBV7-9
CDR3 protein: CASTPQVGYEQYF
CDR3 DNA: TGTGCCAGCACCCCACAAGTGGGGTACGAGCAGTACTTC

CDR3 length: 15
J gene: TRBJ2-4
clone size: -
D gene: TRBD1
V gene: TRBV18
CDR3 protein: CASSRGTGVRNIQYF
CDR3 DNA: TGTGCCAGCTCACGGGGTACAGGGGTTAGGAACATTCAGTACTTC

CDR3 length: 14
J gene: TRBJ2-3
clone size: -
D gene: -
V gene: TRBV5-8
CDR3 protein: CASSFYIVTDTQYF
CDR3 DNA: TGTGCCAGCAGCTTCTATATTGTCACAGATACGCAGTATTTT

CDR3 length: 14
J gene: TRBJ1-1
clone size: -
D gene: -
V gene: TRBV5-8
CDR3 protein: CASSPGIGDTEAFF
CDR3 DNA: TGTGCCAGCAGCCCAGGGATCGGGGACACTGAAGCTTTCTTT

CDR3 length: 17
J gene: TRBJ2-5
clone size: -
D gene: TRBD2
V gene: TRBV10-3
CDR3 protein: CAISPGLAGGSEETQYF
CDR3 DNA: TGTGCCATCAGCCCGGGACTAGCGGGGGGAAGCGAAGAGACCCAGTACTTC